This T cell receptor (beta chain) derives from a study of T-cell reconstitution after alpha-beta-depleted transplantation in children. V dropped 6 bases and J dropped 0; count of bases not matched to a gene: 5. This CDR3 comprises 16 residues. The germline V gene encodes CDR1 MNHNS and CDR2 SASEGT. Preparing the TCRbeta library involved the use of unique molecular identifiers. TCRdb used MiXCR to reprocess the PCR reads, holding one entry per CDR3 protein. Seen here are roughly 590,000 distinct CDR3 sequences, about 15% observed once, and the top ten hold under 1.2%. V is TRBV6-1 and J is TRBJ2-4; 10 positions match TRBD2. The sequenced sample was PBMCs from the stem cell graft donor, obtained from the stem cell graft. The clonotype comes from a human donor who donated a stem cell graft to a child with acute myeloid leukemia. The CDR3 DNA follows: TGTGCCAGCAGGGGACTAGCGAGTCTAGCCAAAAACATTCAGTACTTC. Its protein is CASRGLASLAKNIQYF.